This TCR beta chain was retrieved from a study of cytomegalovirus exposure and HLA in healthy donors. Overall study context: It was reported in a later analysis that the same platform had been used for the 120 or so validation repertoires as for the approximately 700 first-cohort repertoires.

CDR1 and CDR2 (germline): MNHEY, SMNVEV (reference sequence). Trimming at V came to 2 bases and at J to 3 bases, leaving 2 bases not matched to a gene. The CDR3 sequence is 14 residues long. In the case of this clone: Its antigen is currently unknown.

Whole-study findings and limits: In vitro work confirmed that a few CMV-associated chains recognize CMV antigens. Associated with cytomegalovirus, according to the listing, were around 160 TCR beta chains. A classifier reportedly called cytomegalovirus status with high sensitivity and specificity.

The data were produced by immunoSEQ multiplex PCR, yet TCRdb's version contains in-frame clones alone and is incomplete. The sample holds fewer than 250,000 clones; approximately 80% are singletons and the top ten take 11% to 15%. The rearrangement uses TRBV27 and TRBJ2-7; 9 positions agree with TRBD2. Source material: PBMCs. The clonotype originates from a woman in her twenties or thirties in good health and CMV-seropositive. The CDR3 spells CASSLGSGGYEQYF. In nucleotides, the CDR3 is TGTGCCAGCAGTTTAGGTAGCGGGGGCTACGAGCAGTACTTC.